Listed below are T cell receptor beta chains from one sample, sequenced in a study of graft-versus-host responses after intestinal transplantation. Assay used: immunoSEQ multiplex PCR; TCRdb lists only in-frame clones, some missing. The sample records over 45,000 clones, 80% to 90% being singletons. No antigen is known for these receptors. Material: unstimulated CD4+ T cells sorted from spleen or lymph node cells, obtained before transplant. Receptor source: a human donor who was the organ donor for an intestinal transplant. The CDR3 runs from the conserved cysteine through the conserved F or W. D genes are given only for firm matches. Size tells how often a clone was seen (once, few, many) or the class of an expanded clone, and some rows leave it out.

TRBJ2-7 . . TRBV28 CASTSPATPVYEQYF TGTGCCAGCACCTCACCCGCTACCCCTGTCTACGAGCAGTACTTC
TRBJ1-5 . . TRBV15 CATSRRGLQPQHF TGTGCCACCTCACGCAGGGGTCTGCAGCCCCAGCATTTT
TRBJ2-2 . . TRBV28 CASSFQGRPGELFF TGTGCCAGCAGTTTTCAGGGCCGGCCCGGGGAGCTGTTTTTT
TRBJ1-3 . TRBD1 TRBV14 CASRRTGNGNTIYF TGTGCCAGCAGAAGGACAGGGAATGGAAACACCATATATTTT
TRBJ2-7 once TRBD2 TRBV5-1 CASSLGPSGRNPYEQYF TGCGCCAGCAGCTTGGGTCCCAGCGGGAGGAACCCATACGAGCAGTACTTC
TRBJ2-7 . TRBD2 TRBV2 CASSGTSGAQYF TGTGCCAGCAGTGGGACTAGCGGAGCGCAGTACTTC
TRBJ2-1 . . TRBV28 CASSTPSGNEQFF TGTGCCAGCAGTACACCTTCGGGCAATGAGCAGTTCTTC
TRBJ2-7 . TRBD2 TRBV6-5 CASSLLAGHEQYF TGTGCCAGCAGTCTTCTAGCGGGGCACGAGCAGTACTTC
TRBJ2-1 . TRBD1 TRBV28 CASSVTGTMTDRGQFF TGTGCCAGCAGTGTGACAGGGACCATGACCGACAGGGGGCAGTTCTTC
TRBJ2-7 . . TRBV19 CASTKWITLRGITYEQYF TGTGCCAGTACCAAATGGATAACACTGAGGGGGATCACCTACGAGCAGTACTTC
TRBJ2-1 . TRBD2 TRBV28 CASSLSGLAGGSSYNEQFF TGTGCCAGCAGTTTATCGGGGCTAGCGGGAGGCAGCTCCTACAATGAGCAGTTCTTC
TRBJ2-1 . TRBD2 TRBV30 CAWSTGLAGGFEQFF TGTGCCTGGAGTACCGGACTAGCGGGAGGCTTTGAGCAGTTCTTC
TRBJ2-2 once . TRBV9 CASSPGHRTGELFF TGTGCCAGCAGCCCGGGACATCGCACCGGGGAGCTGTTTTTT
TRBJ1-1 . . TRBV6-6 CASAGLTEAFF TGTGCCAGCGCCGGTTTGACTGAAGCTTTCTTT
TRBJ1-1 . . TRBV28 CASSRGFMNTEAFF TGTGCCAGCTCTCGAGGGTTCATGAACACTGAAGCTTTCTTT
TRBJ2-7 . . TRBV18 CASSPPRPSHEQYF TGTGCCAGCTCACCACCGCGGCCCTCCCACGAGCAGTACTTC
TRBJ1-4 . TRBD1 TRBV19 CASTKTGANEKLFF TGTGCCAGTACTAAAACAGGGGCTAATGAAAAACTGTTTTTT
TRBJ1-2 . . TRBV27 CASSWAGPGGYTF TGTGCCAGCAGTTGGGCGGGGCCGGGTGGCTACACCTTC
TRBJ2-3 . TRBD2 TRBV4-3 CASSQEYSREGPDTQYF TGCGCCAGCAGCCAAGAATACTCGCGGGAGGGCCCAGATACGCAGTATTTT
TRBJ1-1 . TRBD1 TRBV7-9 CASSLEGAAVRAFF TGTGCCAGCAGCTTAGAGGGGGCCGCCGTGCGGGCTTTCTTT
TRBJ1-1 . . TRBV6-5 CASSYDRGSEAFF TGTGCCAGCAGTTACGATCGCGGGTCTGAAGCTTTCTTT
TRBJ1-2 few . TRBV6-5 CASNFRAGRDGYTF TGTGCCAGCAACTTCCGAGCGGGGAGGGATGGCTACACCTTC
TRBJ2-4 . TRBD1 TRBV30 CAWSVRGHDKNIQYF TGTGCCTGGAGTGTAAGGGGGCATGACAAAAACATTCAGTACTTC
TRBJ1-2 . TRBD1 TRBV28 CASSRPPGGGGGYTF TGTGCCAGCAGTCGCCCGCCAGGGGGCGGTGGGGGCTACACCTTC
TRBJ1-4 . . TRBV19 CASSGLGAPVEEKLFF TGTGCCAGTAGTGGGCTGGGGGCCCCGGTAGAGGAAAAACTGTTTTTT
TRBJ2-1 . . TRBV6-4 CASSESGGPDEQFF TGTGCCAGCAGTGAGAGCGGAGGACCCGACGAGCAGTTCTTC
TRBJ1-1 . . TRBV20-1 CSALLVTEAFF TGCAGTGCCCTTCTTGTCACTGAAGCTTTCTTT
TRBJ2-7 . . TRBV5-1 CASSPGNNYEQYF TGCGCCAGCAGTCCGGGAAACAACTACGAGCAGTACTTC
TRBJ1-1 once . TRBV7-9 CASSLPGAEAFF TGTGCCAGCAGCCTCCCCGGGGCTGAAGCTTTCTTT
TRBJ1-1 . TRBD1 TRBV30 CAWSGRGATEAFF TGTGCCTGGAGTGGCAGGGGGGCCACTGAAGCTTTCTTT